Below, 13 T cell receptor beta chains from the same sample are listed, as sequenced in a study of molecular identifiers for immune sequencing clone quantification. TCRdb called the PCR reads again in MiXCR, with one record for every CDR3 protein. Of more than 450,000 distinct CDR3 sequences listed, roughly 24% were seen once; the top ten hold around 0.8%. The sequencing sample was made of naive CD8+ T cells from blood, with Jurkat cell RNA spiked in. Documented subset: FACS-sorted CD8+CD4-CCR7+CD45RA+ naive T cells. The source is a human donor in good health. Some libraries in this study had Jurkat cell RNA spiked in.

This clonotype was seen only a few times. The CDR3 DNA is TGTGCCAGTACAGGGGAACCCTACGAGCAGTACTTC. Protein sequence: CASTGEPYEQYF. The rearrangement joins TRBV2 to TRBJ2-7; 7 bases are shared with TRBD1. Per the germline V gene, CDR1 is SNHLY and CDR2 is FYNNEI. The CDR3 runs 12 residues. The V and J ends lost 9 bases and 2 bases, in that order; junction bases with no gene match: 4.

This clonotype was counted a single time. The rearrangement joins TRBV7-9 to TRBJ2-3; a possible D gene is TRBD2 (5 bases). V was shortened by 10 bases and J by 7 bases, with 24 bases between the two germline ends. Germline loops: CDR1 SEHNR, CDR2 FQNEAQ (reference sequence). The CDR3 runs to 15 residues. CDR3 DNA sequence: TGTGCCACCTCGACCGCTAAGGCCCCGGGGAATACGCAGTATTTT. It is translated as CATSTAKAPGNTQYF.

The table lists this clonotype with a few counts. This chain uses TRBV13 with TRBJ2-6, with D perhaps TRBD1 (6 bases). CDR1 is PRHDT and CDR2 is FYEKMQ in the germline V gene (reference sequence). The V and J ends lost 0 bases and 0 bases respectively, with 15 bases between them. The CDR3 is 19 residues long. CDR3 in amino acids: CASSLGPGVPSSGANVLTF. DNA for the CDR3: TGTGCCAGCAGCTTAGGACCAGGGGTCCCCAGCTCTGGGGCCAACGTCCTGACTTTC.

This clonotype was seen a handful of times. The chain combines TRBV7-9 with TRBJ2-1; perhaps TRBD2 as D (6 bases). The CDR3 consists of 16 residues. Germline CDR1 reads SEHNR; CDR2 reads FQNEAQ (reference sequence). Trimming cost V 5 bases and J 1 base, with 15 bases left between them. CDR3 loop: CASSSPMGGSYNEQFF. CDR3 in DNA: TGTGCCAGCAGCAGCCCGATGGGGGGTTCCTACAATGAGCAGTTCTTC. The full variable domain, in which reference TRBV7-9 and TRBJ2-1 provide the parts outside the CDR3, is DTGVSQNPRHKITKRGQNVTFRCDPISEHNRLYWYRQTLGQGPEFLTYFQNEAQLEKSRLLSDRFSAERPKGSFSTLEIQRTEQGDSAMYLCASSSPMGGSYNEQFFGPGTRLTVL.

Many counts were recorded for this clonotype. The CDR3 is CASSQDRGNGQPQHF. The CDR3 DNA sequence: TGCGCCAGCAGCCAAGATAGAGGGAACGGTCAGCCCCAGCATTTT. The gene calls are TRBV4-3 and TRBJ1-5; D is uncertain. Germline V CDR1 and CDR2: LGHNA, YSLEER. This CDR3 spans 15 amino acids. Trimming pared 0 bases from V and 6 bases from J, leaving 12 bases between.

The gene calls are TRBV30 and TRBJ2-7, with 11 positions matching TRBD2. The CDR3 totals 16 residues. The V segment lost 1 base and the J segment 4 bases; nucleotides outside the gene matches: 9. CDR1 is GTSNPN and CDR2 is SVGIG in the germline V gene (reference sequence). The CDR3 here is CAWSDKLAGVVYEQYF. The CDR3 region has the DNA TGTGCCTGGAGTGATAAACTAGCGGGGGTGGTTTACGAGCAGTACTTC. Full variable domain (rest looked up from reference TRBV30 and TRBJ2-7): SQTIHQWPATLVQPVGSPLSLECTVEGTSNPNLYWYRQAAGRGLQLLFYSVGIGQISSEVPQNLSASRPQDRQFILSSKKLLLSDSGFYLCAWSDKLAGVVYEQYFGPGTRLTVT.

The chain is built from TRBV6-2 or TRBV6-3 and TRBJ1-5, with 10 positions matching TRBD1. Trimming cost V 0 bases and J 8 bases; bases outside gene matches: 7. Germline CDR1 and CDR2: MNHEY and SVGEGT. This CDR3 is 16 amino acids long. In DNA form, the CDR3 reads TGTGCCAGCAGTTACTCGAAGACAGGGGGCTCTGAGCCCCAGCATTTT. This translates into CASSYSKTGGSEPQHF.

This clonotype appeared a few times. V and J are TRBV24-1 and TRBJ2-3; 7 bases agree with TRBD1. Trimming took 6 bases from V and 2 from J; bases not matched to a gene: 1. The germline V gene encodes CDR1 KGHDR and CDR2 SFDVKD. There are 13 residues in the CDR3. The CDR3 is CATSTGATDTQYF. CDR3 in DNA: TGTGCCACCAGTACAGGGGCCACAGATACGCAGTATTTT.

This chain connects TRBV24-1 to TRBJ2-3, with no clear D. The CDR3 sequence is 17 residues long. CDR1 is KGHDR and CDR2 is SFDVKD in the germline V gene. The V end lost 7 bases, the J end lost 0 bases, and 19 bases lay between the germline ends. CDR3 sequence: CATSPSWHTTSTDTQYF. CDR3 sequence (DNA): TGTGCCACCAGCCCTTCGTGGCATACAACAAGCACAGATACGCAGTATTTT.

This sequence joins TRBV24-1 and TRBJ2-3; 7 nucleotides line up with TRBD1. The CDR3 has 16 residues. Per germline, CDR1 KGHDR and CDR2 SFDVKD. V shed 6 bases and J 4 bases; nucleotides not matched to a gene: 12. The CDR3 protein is CATSNPSGQSPDTQYF. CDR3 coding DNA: TGTGCCACCAGTAATCCATCGGGACAGAGTCCAGATACGCAGTATTTT.

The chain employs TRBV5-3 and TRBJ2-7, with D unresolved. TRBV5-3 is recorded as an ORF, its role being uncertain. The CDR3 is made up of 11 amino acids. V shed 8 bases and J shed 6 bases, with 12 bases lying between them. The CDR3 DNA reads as TGTGCCAGCAACTCCATGGGCGAGCAGTACTTC. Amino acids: CASNSMGEQYF.

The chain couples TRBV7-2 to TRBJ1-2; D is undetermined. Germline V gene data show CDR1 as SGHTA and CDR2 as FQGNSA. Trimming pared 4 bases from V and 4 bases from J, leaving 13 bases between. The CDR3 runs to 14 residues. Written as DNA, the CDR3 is TGTGCCAGCAGCTCAGGAACAGTGAGCTATGGCTACACCTTC. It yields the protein CASSSGTVSYGYTF.

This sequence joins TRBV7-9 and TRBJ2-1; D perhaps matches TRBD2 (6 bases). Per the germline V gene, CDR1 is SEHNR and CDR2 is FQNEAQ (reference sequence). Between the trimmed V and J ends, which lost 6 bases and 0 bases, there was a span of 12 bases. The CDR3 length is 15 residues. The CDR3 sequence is CASRPAGSSYNEQFF. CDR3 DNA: TGTGCCAGCAGACCCGCCGGGAGCTCCTACAATGAGCAGTTCTTC.